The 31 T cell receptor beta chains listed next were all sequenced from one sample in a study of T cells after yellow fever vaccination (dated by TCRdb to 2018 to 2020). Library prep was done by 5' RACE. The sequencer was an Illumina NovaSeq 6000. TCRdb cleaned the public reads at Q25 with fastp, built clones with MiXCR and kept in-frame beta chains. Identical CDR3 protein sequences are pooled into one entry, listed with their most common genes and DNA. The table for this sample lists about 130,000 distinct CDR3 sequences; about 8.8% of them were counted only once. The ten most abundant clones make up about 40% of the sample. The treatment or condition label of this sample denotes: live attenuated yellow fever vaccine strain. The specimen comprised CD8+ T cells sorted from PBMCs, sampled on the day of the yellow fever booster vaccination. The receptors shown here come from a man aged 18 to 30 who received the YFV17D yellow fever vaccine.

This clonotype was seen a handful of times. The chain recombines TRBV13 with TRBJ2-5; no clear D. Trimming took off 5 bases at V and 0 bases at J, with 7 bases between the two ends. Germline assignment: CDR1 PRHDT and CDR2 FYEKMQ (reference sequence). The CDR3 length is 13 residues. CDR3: CASSARDQETQYF. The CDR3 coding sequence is TGTGCCAGCAGCGCCCGGGACCAAGAGACCCAGTACTTC. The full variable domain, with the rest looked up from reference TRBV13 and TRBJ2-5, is AAGVIQSPRHLIKEKRETATLKCYPIPRHDTVYWYQQGPGQDPQFLISFYEKMQSDKGSIPDRFSAQQFSDYHSELNMSSLELGDSALYFCASSARDQETQYFGPGTRLLVL.

CDR3 loop: CASRSLDRPTNEKLFF. The CDR3 DNA follows: TGTGCCAGCAGGTCCCTAGACAGGCCAACTAATGAAAAACTGTTTTTT. The J gene is TRBJ1-4, the V gene TRBV7-3; possible D gene TRBD1, 6 bases. This CDR3 is 16 amino acids long. Trimming took off 6 bases at V and 0 bases at J, with 14 bases between the two ends. The germline CDR1 and CDR2 sequences are SGHTA and FQGTGA.

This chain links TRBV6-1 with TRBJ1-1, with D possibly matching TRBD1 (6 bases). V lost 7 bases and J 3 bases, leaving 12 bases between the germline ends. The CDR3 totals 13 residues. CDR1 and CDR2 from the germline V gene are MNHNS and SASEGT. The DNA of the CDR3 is TGTGCCAGCACCTACAGGGATTACACTGAAGCTTTCTTT. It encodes CASTYRDYTEAFF.

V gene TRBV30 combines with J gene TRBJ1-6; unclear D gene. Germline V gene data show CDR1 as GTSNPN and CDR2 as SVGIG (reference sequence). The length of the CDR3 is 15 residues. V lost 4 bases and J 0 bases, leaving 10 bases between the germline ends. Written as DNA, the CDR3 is TGTGCCTGGAATCCGGATAGCTCCTATAATTCACCCCTCCACTTT. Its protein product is CAWNPDSSYNSPLHF.

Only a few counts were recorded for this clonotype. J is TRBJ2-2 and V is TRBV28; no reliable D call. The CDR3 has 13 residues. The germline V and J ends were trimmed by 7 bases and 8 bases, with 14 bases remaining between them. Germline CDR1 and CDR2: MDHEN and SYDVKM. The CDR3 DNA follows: TGTGCCAGCACTGGTCACTTGGATGGGGAGCTGTTTTTT. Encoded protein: CASTGHLDGELFF.

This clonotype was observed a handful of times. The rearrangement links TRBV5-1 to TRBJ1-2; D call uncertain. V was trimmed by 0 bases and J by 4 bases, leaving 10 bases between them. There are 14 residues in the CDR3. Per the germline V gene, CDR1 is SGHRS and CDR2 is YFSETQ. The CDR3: CASSLESWSYGYTF. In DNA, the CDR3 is TGCGCCAGCAGCTTGGAAAGTTGGAGCTATGGCTACACCTTC.

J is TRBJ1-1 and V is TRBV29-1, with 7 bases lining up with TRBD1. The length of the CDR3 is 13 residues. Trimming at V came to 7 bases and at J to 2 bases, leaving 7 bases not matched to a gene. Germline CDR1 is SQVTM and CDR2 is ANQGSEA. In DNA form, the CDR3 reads TGCAGCGAGACAGGGACAGCTAACACTGAAGCTTTCTTT. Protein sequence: CSETGTANTEAFF.

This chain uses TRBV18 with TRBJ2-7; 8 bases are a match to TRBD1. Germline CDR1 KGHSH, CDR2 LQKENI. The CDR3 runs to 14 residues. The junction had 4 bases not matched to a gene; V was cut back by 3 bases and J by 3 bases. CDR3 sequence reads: CASSPTGQGYEQYF. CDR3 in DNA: TGTGCCAGCTCACCCACCGGACAGGGCTACGAGCAGTACTTC.

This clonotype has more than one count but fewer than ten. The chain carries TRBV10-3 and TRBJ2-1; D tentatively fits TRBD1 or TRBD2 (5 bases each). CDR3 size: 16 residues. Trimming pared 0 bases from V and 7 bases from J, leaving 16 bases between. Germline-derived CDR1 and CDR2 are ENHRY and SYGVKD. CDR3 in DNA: TGTGCCATCAGTGAGTCGAATTGGGGGTATGGGAATGAGCAGTTCTTC. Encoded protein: CAISESNWGYGNEQFF.

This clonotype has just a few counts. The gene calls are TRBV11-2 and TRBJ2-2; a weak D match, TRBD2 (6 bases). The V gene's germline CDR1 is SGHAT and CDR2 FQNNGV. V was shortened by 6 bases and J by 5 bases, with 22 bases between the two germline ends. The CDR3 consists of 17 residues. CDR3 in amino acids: CASSWWRGREGTGELFF. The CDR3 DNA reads TGTGCCAGCAGTTGGTGGAGGGGACGAGAAGGAACCGGGGAGCTGTTTTTT.

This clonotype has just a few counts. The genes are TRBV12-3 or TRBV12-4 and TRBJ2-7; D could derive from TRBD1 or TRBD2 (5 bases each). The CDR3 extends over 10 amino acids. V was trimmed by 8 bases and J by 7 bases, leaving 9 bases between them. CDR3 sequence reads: CASGGREQYF. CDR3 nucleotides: TGTGCCAGCGGGGGTAGGGAGCAGTACTTC.

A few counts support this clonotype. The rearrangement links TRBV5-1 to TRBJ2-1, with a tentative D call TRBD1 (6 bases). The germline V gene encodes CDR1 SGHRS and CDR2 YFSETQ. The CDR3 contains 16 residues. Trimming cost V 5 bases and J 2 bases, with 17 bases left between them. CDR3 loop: CASSPIQGSTYNEQFF. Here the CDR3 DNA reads TGCGCCAGCAGTCCGATACAGGGCAGCACCTACAATGAGCAGTTCTTC.

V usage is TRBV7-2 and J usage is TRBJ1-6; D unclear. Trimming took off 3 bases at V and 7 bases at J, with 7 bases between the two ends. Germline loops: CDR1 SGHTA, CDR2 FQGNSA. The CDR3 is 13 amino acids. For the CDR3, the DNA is TGTGCCAGCAGCTTCTCGGAGAATTCACCCCTCCACTTT. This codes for CASSFSENSPLHF.

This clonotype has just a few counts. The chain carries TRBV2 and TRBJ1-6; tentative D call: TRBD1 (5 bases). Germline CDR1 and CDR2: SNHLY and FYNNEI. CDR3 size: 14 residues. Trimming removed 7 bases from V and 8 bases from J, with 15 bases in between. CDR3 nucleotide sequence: TGTGCCAGCAACACGGGGCAGTGGGATTCACCCCTCCACTTT. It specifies CASNTGQWDSPLHF.

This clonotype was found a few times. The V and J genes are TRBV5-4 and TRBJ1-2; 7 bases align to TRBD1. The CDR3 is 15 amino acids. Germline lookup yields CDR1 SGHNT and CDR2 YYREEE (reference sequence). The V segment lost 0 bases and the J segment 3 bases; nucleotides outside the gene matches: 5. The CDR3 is CASSLGQGVDYGYTF. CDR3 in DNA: TGTGCCAGCAGCTTGGGACAGGGAGTCGACTATGGCTACACCTTC.

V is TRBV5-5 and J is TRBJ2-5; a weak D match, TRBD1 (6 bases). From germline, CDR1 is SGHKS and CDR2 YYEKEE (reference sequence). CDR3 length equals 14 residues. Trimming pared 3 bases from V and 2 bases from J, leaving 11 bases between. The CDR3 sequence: CASSWRRGQETQYF. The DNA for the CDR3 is TGTGCCAGCAGCTGGCGAAGGGGGCAAGAGACCCAGTACTTC. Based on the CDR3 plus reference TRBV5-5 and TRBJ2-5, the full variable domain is DAGVTQSPTHLIKTRGQQVTLRCSPISGHKSVSWYQQVLGQGPQFIFQYYEKEERGRGNFPDRFSARQFPNYSSELNVNALLLGDSALYLCASSWRRGQETQYFGPGTRLLVL.

CDR3 sequence (DNA): TGCGCCAGCAGCCCGTCGGGACAGGGGGCCTACGAGCAGTACTTC. Its protein is CASSPSGQGAYEQYF. The chain couples TRBV5-1 to TRBJ2-7; 11 bases map to TRBD1. This CDR3 region has 15 residues. V was pared by 4 bases and J by 2 bases, with 5 bases of the junction left unmatched. Germline CDR1 is SGHRS and CDR2 is YFSETQ.

The CDR3 spells CASSQDIRPYGYTF. In DNA, the CDR3 is TGCGCCAGCAGCCAAGATATAAGACCGTATGGCTACACCTTC. The chain combines TRBV4-1 with TRBJ1-2; D is undetermined. This CDR3 spans 14 amino acids. The germline V gene encodes CDR1 MGHRA and CDR2 YSYEKL. Trimming pared 0 bases from V and 5 bases from J, leaving 10 bases between.

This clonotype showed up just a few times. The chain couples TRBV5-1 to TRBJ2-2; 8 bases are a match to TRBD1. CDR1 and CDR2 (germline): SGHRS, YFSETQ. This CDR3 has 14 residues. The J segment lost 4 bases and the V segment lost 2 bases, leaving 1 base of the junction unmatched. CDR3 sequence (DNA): TGCGCCAGCAGCTTTGACAGGGGCACCGGGGAGCTGTTTTTT. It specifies CASSFDRGTGELFF.

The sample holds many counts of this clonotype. The DNA for the CDR3 is TGTGCCAGCAGTAGTTCACCGGGACTACAATACGAGCAGTACGTC. The encoded protein is CASSSSPGLQYEQYV. The genes are TRBV27 and TRBJ2-7, with 7 bases fitting TRBD2. CDR1 and CDR2 from the germline V gene are MNHEY and SMNVEV (reference sequence). V gave up 5 bases and J gave up 4 bases; unmatched junction bases: 11. The CDR3 contains 15 residues.

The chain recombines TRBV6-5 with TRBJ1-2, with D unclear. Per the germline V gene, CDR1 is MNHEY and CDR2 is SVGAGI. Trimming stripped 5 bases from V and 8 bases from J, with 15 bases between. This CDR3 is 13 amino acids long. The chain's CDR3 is CASSATPREGYTF. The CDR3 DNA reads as TGTGCCAGCAGTGCGACCCCCCGAGAGGGCTACACCTTC.

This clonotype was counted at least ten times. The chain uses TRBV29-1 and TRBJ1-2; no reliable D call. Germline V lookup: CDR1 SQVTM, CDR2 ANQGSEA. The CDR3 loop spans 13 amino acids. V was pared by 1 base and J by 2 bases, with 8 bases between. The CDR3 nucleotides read TGCAGCGTTGAAGGGACCGGGAACTATGGCTACACCTTC. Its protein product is CSVEGTGNYGYTF.

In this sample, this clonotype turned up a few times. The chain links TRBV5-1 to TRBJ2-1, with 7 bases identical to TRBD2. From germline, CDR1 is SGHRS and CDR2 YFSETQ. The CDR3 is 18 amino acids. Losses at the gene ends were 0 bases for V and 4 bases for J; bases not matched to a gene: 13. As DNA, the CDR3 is TGCGCCAGCAGCTTGGCCAGGCGGGGGACGCCTAAATACAATGAGCAGTTCTTC. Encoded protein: CASSLARRGTPKYNEQFF.

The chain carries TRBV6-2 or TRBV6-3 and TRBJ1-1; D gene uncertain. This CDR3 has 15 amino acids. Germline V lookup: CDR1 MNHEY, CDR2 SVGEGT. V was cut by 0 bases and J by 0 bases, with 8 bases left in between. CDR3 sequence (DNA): TGTGCCAGCAGTTACTCGATGGAGGTGAACACTGAAGCTTTCTTT. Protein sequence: CASSYSMEVNTEAFF.

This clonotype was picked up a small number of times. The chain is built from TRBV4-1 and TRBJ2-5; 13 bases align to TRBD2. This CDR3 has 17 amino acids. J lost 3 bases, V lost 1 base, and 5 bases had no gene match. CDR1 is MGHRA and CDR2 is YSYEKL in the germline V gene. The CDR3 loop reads CASSQAGLAGAEETQYF. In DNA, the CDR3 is TGCGCCAGCAGCCAAGCCGGACTAGCGGGGGCGGAAGAGACCCAGTACTTC.

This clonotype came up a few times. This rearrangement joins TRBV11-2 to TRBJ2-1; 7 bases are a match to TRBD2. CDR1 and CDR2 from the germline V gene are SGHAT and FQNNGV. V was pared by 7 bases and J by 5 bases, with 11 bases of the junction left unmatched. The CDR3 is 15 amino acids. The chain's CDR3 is CASTQLASGNNEQFF. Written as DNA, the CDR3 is TGTGCCAGCACCCAACTAGCTAGCGGTAACAATGAGCAGTTCTTC.

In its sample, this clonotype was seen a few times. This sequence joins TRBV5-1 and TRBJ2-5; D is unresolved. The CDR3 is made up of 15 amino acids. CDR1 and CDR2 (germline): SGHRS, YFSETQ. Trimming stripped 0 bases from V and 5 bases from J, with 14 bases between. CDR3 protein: CASSLAGSLEETQYF. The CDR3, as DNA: TGCGCCAGCAGCTTGGCCGGTAGTTTGGAGGAGACCCAGTACTTC.

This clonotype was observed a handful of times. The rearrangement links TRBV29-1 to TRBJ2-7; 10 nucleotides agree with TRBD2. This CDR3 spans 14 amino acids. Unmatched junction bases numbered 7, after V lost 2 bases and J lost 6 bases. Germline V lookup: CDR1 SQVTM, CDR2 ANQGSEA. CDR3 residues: CSVESVSGGPEQYF. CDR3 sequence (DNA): TGCAGCGTTGAATCGGTTAGCGGGGGGCCCGAGCAGTACTTC.

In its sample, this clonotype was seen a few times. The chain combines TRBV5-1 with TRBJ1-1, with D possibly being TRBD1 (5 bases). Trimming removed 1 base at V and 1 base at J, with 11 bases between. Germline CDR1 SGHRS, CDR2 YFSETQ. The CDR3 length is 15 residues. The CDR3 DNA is TGCGCCAGCAGCTTGTACCCGGGGACGAACACTGAAGCTTTCTTT. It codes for CASSLYPGTNTEAFF.

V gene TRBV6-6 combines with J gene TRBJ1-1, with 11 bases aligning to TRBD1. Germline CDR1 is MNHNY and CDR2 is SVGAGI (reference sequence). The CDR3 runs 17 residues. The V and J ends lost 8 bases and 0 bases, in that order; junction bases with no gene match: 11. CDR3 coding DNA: TGTGCCAGCTTTACGGGACAGGGGGATCCCATGAACACTGAAGCTTTCTTT. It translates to CASFTGQGDPMNTEAFF.

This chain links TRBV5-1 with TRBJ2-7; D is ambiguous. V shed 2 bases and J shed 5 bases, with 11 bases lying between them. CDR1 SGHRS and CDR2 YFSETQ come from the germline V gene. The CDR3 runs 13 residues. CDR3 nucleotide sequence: TGCGCCAGCAGCTTCACTCGATTTGACGAGCAGTACTTC. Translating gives CASSFTRFDEQYF.